Shown below are 31 T cell receptor beta chains from a single sample sequenced in a study of T cells in localized non-small cell lung cancer. Produced via immunoSEQ multiplex PCR; TCRdb's table is partial and in-frame only. The table lists 20,000 to 30,000 clones, roughly nine tenths of them singletons. The sample was peripheral blood, taken before any cancer treatment. The receptors come from a woman aged 35 to 69 with stage I lung adenocarcinoma.

Here the CDR3 reads CASSLSMTYRPQHF. CDR3 coding DNA: TGTGCCAGCAGCTTATCCATGACATATCGGCCCCAGCATTTT. This rearrangement joins TRBV7-8 to TRBJ1-5; D not resolved. Germline CDR1 and CDR2: SGHVS and FQNEAQ. Deletions cut 2 bases from V and 9 bases from J, with 14 bases between. This CDR3 has 14 amino acids.

The chain combines TRBV29-1 with TRBJ2-7; a weak D match, TRBD2 (5 bases). Trimming removed 5 bases from V and 0 bases from J, with 8 bases in between. The CDR3 consists of 12 residues. The V gene's germline CDR1 is SQVTM and CDR2 ANQGSEA. This CDR3 is CSVMSGSYEQYF. The DNA for the CDR3 is TGCAGCGTTATGAGCGGCTCCTACGAGCAGTACTTC.

The V and J genes are TRBV7-6 and TRBJ2-1; the match to TRBD1 covers 10 bases. Per germline, CDR1 SGHVS and CDR2 FNYEAQ. The CDR3 consists of 17 residues. The V and J ends lost 2 bases and 6 bases, in that order; junction bases with no gene match: 10. CDR3 in amino acids: CASSLLGWGQGLNEQFF. As DNA, the CDR3 is TGTGCCAGCAGCTTACTAGGGTGGGGACAGGGGCTCAATGAGCAGTTCTTC.

The rearrangement links TRBV5-1 to TRBJ2-3, with 7 bases that match TRBD2. The ends lost 0 bases at V and 2 bases at J; junction bases unmatched: 6. CDR1 is SGHRS and CDR2 is YFSETQ in the germline V gene. This CDR3 contains 16 residues. As DNA, the CDR3 is TGCGCCAGCAGCTTGGTCTACGGGGGGTACACAGATACGCAGTATTTT. It yields the protein CASSLVYGGYTDTQYF.

The V and J genes are TRBV5-4 and TRBJ2-2; D is ambiguous. The germline CDR1 and CDR2 sequences are SGHNT and YYREEE (reference sequence). This CDR3 spans 14 amino acids. Trimming took 4 bases from V and 4 from J, leaving 11 bases between them. The CDR3 DNA follows: TGTGCCAGCAGCCTCGCCGTTTCCACCGGGGAGCTGTTTTTT. It translates to CASSLAVSTGELFF.

The J gene is TRBJ1-2, the V gene TRBV10-3, with unresolved D. V was clipped by 6 bases and J by 2 bases, with 13 bases between them. Germline-derived CDR1 and CDR2 are ENHRY and SYGVKD. The CDR3 consists of 14 residues. CDR3 amino acids: CAISAGTPNYGYTF. In DNA, the CDR3 is TGTGCCATCAGCGCTGGAACACCCAACTATGGCTACACCTTC.

J is TRBJ1-4 and V is TRBV5-1; unclear D gene. The germline CDR1 and CDR2 sequences are SGHRS and YFSETQ. Trimming took off 4 bases at V and 6 bases at J, with 16 bases between the two ends. The length of the CDR3 is 15 residues. The CDR3 loop is CASSTGDGVHEKLFF. The DNA of the CDR3 is TGCGCCAGCAGCACGGGAGACGGAGTCCATGAAAAACTGTTTTTT.

The genes are TRBV11-2 and TRBJ2-5; D is undetermined. This CDR3 has 14 amino acids. Trimming pared 1 base from V and 2 bases from J, leaving 8 bases between. The V gene's germline CDR1 is SGHAT and CDR2 FQNNGV. DNA of the CDR3: TGTGCCAGCAGCTTAGGCGCATCTCAAGAGACCCAGTACTTC. It specifies CASSLGASQETQYF.

Here the CDR3 reads CASSSRVLLGEQYF. As DNA, the CDR3 is TGCGCCAGCAGCTCGCGGGTCCTCCTGGGGGAGCAGTACTTC. The V and J genes are TRBV4-1 and TRBJ2-7, with D maybe TRBD2 (5 bases). The CDR3 runs to 14 residues. The germline gives CDR1 MGHRA, CDR2 YSYEKL. With 5 bases removed from V and 7 bases from J, the gap between germline ends came to 18 bases.

The rearrangement joins TRBV11-2 to TRBJ1-5; D not certain. CDR3 length: 17 residues. V gave up 0 bases and J gave up 1 base, with 13 bases separating them. Germline CDR1 SGHAT, CDR2 FQNNGV. As DNA, the CDR3 is TGTGCCAGCAGCTTAGATCTAGGGTGTGGCAGCAATCAGCCCCAGCATTTT. Translation: CASSLDLGCGSNQPQHF.

This clone was found a few times. The chain carries TRBV4-3 and TRBJ1-1; D remains unclear. This CDR3 has 15 residues. Between the trimmed V and J ends, which lost 0 bases and 0 bases, there was a span of 8 bases. Germline values: CDR1 LGHNA, CDR2 YSLEER. The CDR3 bases are TGCGCCAGCAGCCAAGACATGACGTTGAACACTGAAGCTTTCTTT. Its translation is CASSQDMTLNTEAFF.

The chain recombines TRBV18 with TRBJ1-1, with D possibly matching TRBD1 (5 bases). Germline V gene lookup returns CDR1 KGHSH and CDR2 LQKENI. The CDR3 covers 16 residues. The ends were cut back, 0 bases at V and 1 base at J, with 12 bases in the middle. CDR3 loop: CASSPPGGGGNTEAFF. The CDR3 coding sequence is TGTGCCAGCTCACCACCGGGTGGTGGGGGGAACACTGAAGCTTTCTTT.

V and J are TRBV4-3 and TRBJ1-2; D call uncertain. Trimming pared 1 base from V and 4 bases from J, leaving 10 bases between. Germline V gene sequence: CDR1 LGHNA, CDR2 YSLEER. This CDR3 spans 14 amino acids. In nucleotides, the CDR3 is TGCGCCAGCAGCCAAGTGGAGGCTGGCTATGGCTACACCTTC. Its protein is CASSQVEAGYGYTF.

The chain employs TRBV6-6 and TRBJ2-2, with TRBD1 matching over 8 bases. Germline lookup yields CDR1 MNHNY and CDR2 SVGAGI (reference sequence). Trimming took 2 bases from V and 6 from J; bases not matched to a gene: 5. The CDR3 runs to 15 residues. The CDR3 DNA reads TGTGCCAGCAGTTACACCGGACAGGGTTCCGGGGAGCTGTTTTTT. This sequence encodes CASSYTGQGSGELFF.

This clone came up a few times. V usage is TRBV5-1 and J usage is TRBJ2-3; 7 bases fit TRBD2. CDR1 is SGHRS and CDR2 is YFSETQ in the germline V gene. The CDR3 runs 14 residues. V shed 5 bases and J 2 bases; nucleotides not matched to a gene: 5. The DNA of the CDR3 is TGCGCCAGCAGGGGCGGGGGTATCACAGATACGCAGTATTTT. Translated, it gives CASRGGGITDTQYF.

The chain links TRBV30 to TRBJ1-1; possible D gene TRBD1, 6 bases. The CDR3 has 16 residues. Trimming removed 7 bases at V and 0 bases at J, with 21 bases between. Per the germline V gene, CDR1 is GTSNPN and CDR2 is SVGIG (reference sequence). The CDR3 DNA follows: TGTGCCTCCAATTTCGGTTGGGGGGCGATGAACACTGAAGCTTTCTTT. It codes for CASNFGWGAMNTEAFF.

The chain couples TRBV7-2 to TRBJ2-1; D unresolved. The germline gives CDR1 SGHTA, CDR2 FQGNSA. Trimming shortened V by 7 bases and J by 7 bases, and 11 bases separated the two germline ends. There are 12 residues in the CDR3. CDR3 nucleotide sequence: TGTGCCAGCAACCTCCTAGGAAATGAGCAGTTCTTC. Protein sequence: CASNLLGNEQFF.

DNA for the CDR3: TGTGCCAGCAGCATCCGACAGGGTGGCACTGAAGCTTTCTTT. Translating gives CASSIRQGGTEAFF. The chain has TRBV11-3 and TRBJ1-1; 7 bases align to TRBD1. The junction had 7 bases not matched to a gene; V was cut back by 5 bases and J by 4 bases. Per the germline V gene, CDR1 is SGHNT and CDR2 is YENEEA. The CDR3 is made up of 14 amino acids.

The chain uses TRBV10-3 and TRBJ1-1; 8 nucleotides agree with TRBD1. CDR1 is ENHRY and CDR2 is SYGVKD in the germline V gene. CDR3 length equals 13 residues. V trimming: 7 bases; J trimming: 6 bases; junction bases outside the gene matches: 7. CDR3 protein: CAINPTGDPEAFF. CDR3 in DNA: TGTGCCATCAACCCGACAGGGGACCCTGAAGCTTTCTTT.

The gene calls are TRBV6-6 and TRBJ2-1; D is uncertain. V was pared by 4 bases and J by 7 bases, with 14 bases between. The CDR3 contains 14 residues. CDR1 and CDR2 from the germline V gene are MNHNY and SVGAGI (reference sequence). The CDR3 protein is CASSWGPQENEQFF. The CDR3 DNA follows: TGTGCCAGCAGTTGGGGTCCCCAGGAAAATGAGCAGTTCTTC.

The V and J genes are TRBV7-2 and TRBJ2-3; the D call may be TRBD1 or TRBD2 (5 bases each). There are 13 residues in the CDR3. In germline, CDR1 is SGHTA, CDR2 FQGNSA. V was trimmed by 3 bases and J by 5 bases, leaving 9 bases between them. The DNA of the CDR3 is TGTGCCAGCAGCTTTGGTGGGGGAGATACGCAGTATTTT. Protein product: CASSFGGGDTQYF.

The chain combines TRBV6-5 with TRBJ2-7, with 10 bases identical to TRBD1. The V gene's germline CDR1 is MNHEY and CDR2 SVGAGI. V shed 6 bases, J shed 3 bases, and the junction held 2 bases outside the gene matches. The CDR3 consists of 13 residues. The CDR3 spells CASSRDRGYEQYF. The CDR3, as DNA: TGTGCCAGCAGCAGGGACAGGGGCTACGAGCAGTACTTC.

V gene TRBV18 combines with J gene TRBJ2-7, with 8 bases that match TRBD1. In germline, CDR1 is KGHSH, CDR2 LQKENI. This CDR3 comprises 12 residues. The ends lost 4 bases at V and 6 bases at J; junction bases unmatched: 2. CDR3: CASSLGQGEQYF. The CDR3 DNA is TGTGCCAGCTCACTTGGACAGGGCGAGCAGTACTTC.

J is TRBJ1-1 and V is TRBV11-1; TRBD1 aligns across 9 bases. The V gene end was trimmed by 4 bases and the J gene end by 4 bases; junction bases not matched to a gene: 10. The CDR3 consists of 16 residues. CDR1 is SGHAT and CDR2 is FQDESV in the germline V gene (reference sequence). In DNA, the CDR3 is TGTGCCAGCAGCTACGACAATACAGGGGGCGGCACTGAAGCTTTCTTT. Its translation is CASSYDNTGGGTEAFF.

The V and J genes are TRBV5-1 and TRBJ2-7, with D unclear. Per germline, CDR1 SGHRS and CDR2 YFSETQ. The CDR3 has 14 residues. V lost 3 bases, J lost 0 bases, and 10 bases lay in between. The CDR3 is CASSSSTHSYEQYF. CDR3 DNA: TGCGCCAGCAGCTCCTCCACGCACTCCTACGAGCAGTACTTC.

The genes are TRBV14 and TRBJ2-1; D might be TRBD2 (6 bases). V was clipped by 4 bases and J by 12 bases, with 13 bases between them. The germline V gene encodes CDR1 SGHDN and CDR2 FVKESK. This CDR3 region has 12 residues. CDR3 protein: CASSPSSGVQFF. The CDR3 DNA is TGTGCCAGCAGCCCAAGTTCGGGGGTGCAGTTCTTC.

V and J are TRBV4-1 and TRBJ2-7; no firm D call. Between the trimmed V and J ends, which lost 2 bases and 5 bases, there was a span of 16 bases. The V gene's germline CDR1 is MGHRA and CDR2 YSYEKL. This CDR3 is 15 amino acids long. This CDR3 is CASSQLRNPDNEQYF. The DNA for the CDR3 is TGCGCCAGCAGCCAACTACGGAACCCGGATAACGAGCAGTACTTC.

V usage is TRBV13 and J usage is TRBJ2-7; TRBD1 is a possible D gene (6 bases). This CDR3 spans 13 amino acids. With 3 bases removed from V and 3 bases from J, the gap between germline ends came to 9 bases. Germline V gene lookup returns CDR1 PRHDT and CDR2 FYEKMQ (reference sequence). The CDR3, as DNA: TGTGCCAGCAGCTTGGGACATAGCTACGAGCAGTACTTC. It yields the protein CASSLGHSYEQYF.

The gene calls are TRBV28 and TRBJ2-2; D unresolved. The CDR3 consists of 14 residues. Trimming pared 8 bases from V and 0 bases from J, leaving 10 bases between. Germline V gene sequence: CDR1 MDHEN, CDR2 SYDVKM. The DNA for the CDR3 is TGTGCCAGCCGTCCCTTCACGAACACCGGGGAGCTGTTTTTT. Translation: CASRPFTNTGELFF.

This chain joins TRBV19 and TRBJ1-5; D is uncertain. The germline gives CDR1 LNHDA, CDR2 SQIVND (reference sequence). Trimming pared 2 bases from V and 3 bases from J, leaving 8 bases between. CDR3 length: 14 residues. The DNA for the CDR3 is TGTGCCAGTAGTATAAAAGGGTCCAATCAGCCCCAGCATTTT. Encoded protein: CASSIKGSNQPQHF.

For this clone: One end of the junction varies from germline; a read error may be responsible. This rearrangement joins TRBV7-9 to TRBJ2-5; D perhaps matches TRBD2 (7 bases). Germline-derived CDR1 and CDR2 are SEHNR and FQNEAQ (reference sequence). This CDR3 has 14 amino acids. The CDR3 bases are TGTGCCAGCAGATTAGGGGGAGGGCAAGAGACCCAGTACTTC. Encoded protein: CASRLGGGQETQYF. Full variable domain (outside the CDR3, taken from reference TRBV7-9 and TRBJ2-5): DTGVSQNPRHKITKRGQNVTFRCDPISEHNRLYWYRQTLGQGPEFLTYFQNEAQLEKSRLLSDRFSAERPKGSFSTLEIQRTEQGDSAMYLCASRLGGGQETQYFGPGTRLLVL.